This TCR beta chain was sequenced during a study of shared clonotypes between healthy human individuals. A split of CD4+ cells into CD45RA+ naive and CD45RA-negative memory subsets was performed. Assay runs were performed at deep level. TCRdb's table, derived via immunoSEQ multiplex PCR, lists solely in-frame clones and lacks some. Seen here are 650,000 to 800,000 clones, approximately 77% observed once, and the top ten hold less than 2%. Study findings and constraints: A reduction in generation probabilities was seen for non-shared clonotypes relative to those shared by all four donors.

Turning to this clone: Its antigen remains unidentified.

Sequenced material: memory CD4+ T cells sorted from blood. Subset: CD45RA-negative fraction. The receptor's source is a young woman in good health.

CDR3 sequence reads: CASSEQGIAKNIQYF. The CDR3, as DNA: TGTGCCAGCAGCGAGCAGGGGATAGCCAAAAACATTCAGTACTTC. The chain carries TRBV6-1 and TRBJ2-4, with a tentative D call TRBD1 (6 bases). Trimming removed 6 bases at V and 0 bases at J, with 12 bases between. Germline-derived CDR1 and CDR2 are MNHNS and SASEGT. The CDR3 runs 15 residues.